This T cell receptor (beta chain) was obtained from a study of PD-L1 blockade in urothelial cancer. Libraries were prepared by immunoSEQ multiplex PCR; TCRdb keeps only in-frame clonotypes and omits some of them. The table shows roughly 100,000 clones, with 80% to 90% occurring only once. Time point in this sample: pretreatment peripheral blood. The ends lost 0 bases at V and 11 bases at J; junction bases unmatched: 7. CDR1 and CDR2 from the germline V gene are SGDLS and YYNGEE. The CDR3 totals 15 residues. Material: PBMCs, obtained around atezolizumab (anti-PD-L1) treatment. The source is a woman of 80 years or more with urothelial cancer. The chain carries TRBV9 and TRBJ1-6, with 8 nucleotides matching TRBD1. The CDR3 loop reads CASSVEGTGGTPLHF. CDR3 bases: TGTGCCAGCAGCGTAGAAGGGACAGGCGGTACACCCCTCCACTTT.